The next 24 T cell receptor beta chains were all read from a single sample in a study of cytomegalovirus exposure and HLA in healthy donors. PCR employed 60 Vbeta and 13 Jbeta primers. Some clones are missing from TCRdb's copy, which holds only in-frame ones; the method was immunoSEQ multiplex PCR. The table includes approximately 150,000 clones, about 80% detected once. What was sequenced was PBMCs. The origin of the receptors is a woman aged 18-29 years in good health and CMV-seropositive.

V and J are TRBV5-1 and TRBJ1-1; weak D call: TRBD1 (5 bases). CDR1 and CDR2 from the germline V gene are SGHRS and YFSETQ. The CDR3 is 12 amino acids. Trimming left V 7 bases short and J 5 bases short, with 12 bases between. The CDR3 protein is CASGGEWTEAFF. The CDR3 nucleotides are TGCGCCAGCGGGGGGGAGTGGACTGAAGCTTTCTTT.

The chain carries TRBV28 and TRBJ1-1; 9 nucleotides agree with TRBD1. V shed 0 bases, J shed 1 base, and the junction held 3 bases outside the gene matches. The CDR3 is 16 residues long. CDR1 and CDR2 from the germline V gene are MDHEN and SYDVKM. The CDR3 reads CASSLWGQGSNTEAFF. The CDR3 DNA sequence: TGTGCCAGCAGTTTATGGGGACAGGGATCGAACACTGAAGCTTTCTTT.

CDR3 amino acids: CASSPQQGDYGYTF. CDR3 nucleotide sequence: TGTGCCAGCAGCCCTCAACAGGGGGACTATGGCTACACCTTC. The genes are TRBV7-2 and TRBJ1-2; 8 bases fit TRBD1. Germline values: CDR1 SGHTA, CDR2 FQGNSA. This CDR3 spans 14 amino acids. The trim removed 5 bases at V and 3 bases at J, leaving 5 bases unmatched.

The rearrangement links TRBV19 to TRBJ2-7, with 10 bases identical to TRBD2. The CDR3 loop spans 14 amino acids. Germline V lookup: CDR1 LNHDA, CDR2 SQIVND (reference sequence). V was pared by 3 bases and J by 6 bases, with 5 bases of the junction left unmatched. The CDR3 region is CASSIQASGGEQYF. CDR3 DNA sequence: TGTGCCAGTAGTATTCAGGCTAGCGGGGGCGAGCAGTACTTC. The variable domain in full, with the rest retrieved from reference TRBV19 and TRBJ2-7, is DGGITQSPKYLFRKEGQNVTLSCEQNLNHDAMYWYRQDPGQGLRLIYYSQIVNDFQKGDIAEGYSVSREKKESFPLTVTSAQKNPTAFYLCASSIQASGGEQYFGPGTRLTVT.

The chain employs TRBV6-1 and TRBJ1-6; no firm D call. Trimming pared 4 bases from V and 7 bases from J, leaving 8 bases between. This CDR3 spans 13 amino acids. In germline, CDR1 is MNHNS, CDR2 SASEGT. The CDR3 loop reads CASSGQENSPLHF. In nucleotides, the CDR3 is TGTGCCAGCAGTGGCCAGGAAAATTCACCCCTCCACTTT.

This chain connects TRBV6-5 to TRBJ1-6; tentatively, D is TRBD1 (5 bases). V lost 2 bases and J lost 4, with 12 bases in between. Germline CDR1 MNHEY, CDR2 SVGAGI. The CDR3 extends over 16 amino acids. The CDR3 DNA reads TGTGCCAGCAGTTACGGTCAGGGCCCTTATAATTCACCCCTCCACTTT. Residues: CASSYGQGPYNSPLHF.

The rearrangement uses TRBV13 and TRBJ2-1, with 11 bases lining up with TRBD2. V was clipped by 5 bases and J by 7 bases; unmatched bases: 7. Germline values: CDR1 PRHDT, CDR2 FYEKMQ (reference sequence). CDR3 size: 15 residues. The CDR3 region is CASSRGGLAVNEQFF. Here the CDR3 DNA reads TGTGCCAGCAGCCGGGGGGGACTAGCGGTAAATGAGCAGTTCTTC.

This clone was counted between two and nine times. The chain couples TRBV27 to TRBJ1-2, with D hard to call. Trimming shortened V by 6 bases and J by 6 bases, and 17 bases separated the two germline ends. Germline V gene data show CDR1 as MNHEY and CDR2 as SMNVEV (reference sequence). The CDR3 length is 14 residues. The CDR3 sequence: CASRTPGFSDGYTF. The CDR3 nucleotides are TGTGCCAGCAGAACCCCGGGGTTTTCGGATGGCTACACCTTC.

The chain has TRBV27 and TRBJ2-2, with D possibly matching TRBD2 (7 bases). Germline V gives CDR1 MNHEY, CDR2 SMNVEV (reference sequence). V lost 6 bases and J 0 bases, leaving 20 bases between the germline ends. The CDR3 contains 18 residues. The CDR3 DNA reads TGTGCCAGCAGAAACTTGGGGGGGCCTTTCTCGAACACCGGGGAGCTGTTTTTT. Its translation: CASRNLGGPFSNTGELFF.

This clone has more than one count but fewer than ten. CDR3 nucleotide sequence: TGTGCCAGCAGTGAAGCAGTGGGGGCCCCCTACGAGCAGTACTTC. Protein product: CASSEAVGAPYEQYF. The chain has TRBV6-1 and TRBJ2-7; D is perhaps TRBD1 (6 bases). In germline, CDR1 is MNHNS, CDR2 SASEGT. The CDR3 extends over 15 amino acids. V gave up 0 bases and J gave up 2 bases, with 11 bases separating them.

CDR3 sequence reads: CASSGTNSGANVLTF. CDR3 coding DNA: TGTGCCAGCAGTGGTACTAACTCTGGGGCCAACGTCCTGACTTTC. The chain has TRBV6-1 and TRBJ2-6; unclear D gene. CDR3 length equals 15 residues. Germline assignment: CDR1 MNHNS and CDR2 SASEGT. The germline V and J ends were trimmed by 4 bases and 0 bases, with 7 bases remaining between them.

V usage is TRBV6-6 and J usage is TRBJ2-5; 13 bases fit TRBD2. J was trimmed by 5 bases and V by 6 bases; bases with no gene match: 9. This CDR3 has 16 residues. Per germline, CDR1 MNHNY and CDR2 SVGAGI (reference sequence). This CDR3 is CASRRTSGGPGETQYF. The DNA of the CDR3 is TGTGCCAGCAGACGGACTAGCGGGGGACCGGGGGAGACCCAGTACTTC.

This clone was detected only once. J is TRBJ1-5 and V is TRBV2, with 8 bases aligning to TRBD1. The V gene end was trimmed by 5 bases and the J gene end by 6 bases; junction bases not matched to a gene: 9. Germline assignment: CDR1 SNHLY and CDR2 FYNNEI. CDR3 length: 15 amino acids. CDR3 DNA sequence: TGTGCCAGCAGTAAAGACAGGGGAAAAGGTCAGCCCCAGCATTTT. Its protein is CASSKDRGKGQPQHF.

A remark on this clone: Other DNA sequences in the sample encode the same CDR3. This chain links TRBV19 with TRBJ2-7; 8 nucleotides agree with TRBD1. Germline lookup yields CDR1 LNHDA and CDR2 SQIVND (reference sequence). V lost 5 bases and J lost 1; bases outside the gene matches: 4. The CDR3 runs to 14 residues. This CDR3 reads CASSPGQVSYEQYF. CDR3 sequence (DNA): TGTGCCAGTAGTCCGGGACAGGTGTCCTACGAGCAGTACTTC.

The chain's CDR3 is CASSDAGWAEAFF. The CDR3 region has the DNA TGTGCCAGCAGCGACGCGGGTTGGGCTGAAGCTTTCTTT. The chain combines TRBV6-5 with TRBJ1-1; D uncertain. The CDR3 runs to 13 residues. Trimming stripped 6 bases from V and 6 bases from J, with 14 bases between. CDR1 MNHEY and CDR2 SVGAGI come from the germline V gene.

The V call is TRBV30, the J call TRBJ1-1; D unresolved. Germline values: CDR1 GTSNPN, CDR2 SVGIG (reference sequence). This CDR3 is built from 12 residues. Trimming took 3 bases from V and 9 from J, leaving 14 bases between them. The CDR3 DNA reads as TGTGCCTGGAGCAGACTGGAGGGTAAAGCTTTCTTT. It translates to CAWSRLEGKAFF.

The J gene is TRBJ2-7, the V gene TRBV10-2; possible D gene TRBD1, 6 bases. The CDR3 has 15 amino acids. Germline V lookup: CDR1 WSHSY, CDR2 SAAADI. V lost 6 bases and J 1 base, leaving 16 bases between the germline ends. As DNA, the CDR3 is TGCGCCAGCAGGGCTACAGGGTTAGGATCCTACGAGCAGTACTTC. It is translated as CASRATGLGSYEQYF.

V usage is TRBV6-5 and J usage is TRBJ1-4; D not resolved. V was shortened by 6 bases and J by 4 bases, with 9 bases between the two germline ends. Germline V gene sequence: CDR1 MNHEY, CDR2 SVGAGI. CDR3 size: 13 residues. This chain's CDR3 is CASSEGLNEKLFF. CDR3 coding DNA: TGTGCCAGCAGCGAGGGCCTTAATGAAAAACTGTTTTTT.

A single count supports this clone. The rearrangement uses TRBV7-2 and TRBJ1-2, with a tentative D call TRBD1 (5 bases). V dropped 0 bases and J dropped 5 bases, with 16 bases sitting between them. Germline lookup yields CDR1 SGHTA and CDR2 FQGNSA. The CDR3 totals 16 residues. CDR3 sequence reads: CASSLARRGPLYGYTF. DNA of the CDR3: TGTGCCAGCAGCTTAGCGAGGAGGGGACCCCTTTATGGCTACACCTTC.

This clone was counted between two and nine times. The chain uses TRBV7-2 and TRBJ1-5; D is ambiguous. CDR3 size: 15 residues. Germline assignment: CDR1 SGHTA and CDR2 FQGNSA. V was shortened by 6 bases and J by 2 bases, with 14 bases between the two germline ends. CDR3: CASSWASTGNQPQHF. The CDR3 coding sequence is TGTGCCAGCAGTTGGGCCTCCACGGGCAATCAGCCCCAGCATTTT.

The chain has TRBV7-9 and TRBJ1-4; D is possibly TRBD1 (5 bases). Germline loops: CDR1 SEHNR, CDR2 FQNEAQ (reference sequence). The CDR3 has 14 residues. V lost 5 bases to trimming and J lost 12 bases, with 19 bases between them. The DNA of the CDR3 is TGTGCCAGCAGCCCGGACACCGTCAATGGGGAACTGTTTTTT. This gives the protein CASSPDTVNGELFF.

Comment on this clone: The junction shows a germline mismatch at one end, possibly a read error. The chain employs TRBV2 and TRBJ1-1, with 7 positions matching TRBD1. Germline V gene data show CDR1 as SNHLY and CDR2 as FYNNEI. This CDR3 contains 14 residues. In nucleotides, the CDR3 is TGTGCCAGTGACAGACAGGGACCGAACATTGAAGCTTTCTTT. It encodes CASDRQGPNIEAFF.

The V call is TRBV5-5, the J call TRBJ1-2, with TRBD1 as a possible D gene (5 bases). The CDR3 has 16 residues. The germline V and J ends were trimmed by 0 bases and 0 bases, with 12 bases remaining between them. Germline CDR1 SGHKS, CDR2 YYEKEE (reference sequence). The CDR3 region is CASSLAPTETNYGYTF. DNA for the CDR3: TGTGCCAGCAGCTTGGCACCGACAGAAACTAACTATGGCTACACCTTC.

This chain joins TRBV5-1 and TRBJ1-1; 8 bases agree with TRBD1. Germline-derived CDR1 and CDR2 are SGHRS and YFSETQ. CDR3 length equals 13 residues. Unmatched junction bases numbered 11, after V lost 5 bases and J lost 11 bases. The CDR3 DNA is TGCGCCAGCAGACGGACACAGGGGGTGCTGGCTTTCTTT. Encoded protein: CASRRTQGVLAFF.